The sequence of this TCR beta chain was determined in a study of shared clonotypes between healthy human individuals. Study overall: CD4 naive and CD4 memory each took three plates per donor, while CD8 naive took two and CD8 memory one.

TCRdb's copy holds only in-frame clones and misses some; the assay was immunoSEQ multiplex PCR. The table shows roughly 1 million clones, with under 80% occurring only once. To note about this clone: Its antigen is not known.

Subsets obtained from CD4+ cells comprised CD45RA+ naive and CD45RA-negative memory cells. General observations from the study: Between four donors, naive CD4 clonotypes were shared at a level of approximately 5%.

The length of the CDR3 is 14 residues. Germline lookup yields CDR1 SGHNT and CDR2 YENEEA. Trimming stripped 1 base from V and 7 bases from J, with 11 bases between. Material: memory CD4+ T cells sorted from blood. The subset is: CD45RA-negative fraction. The rearrangement links TRBV11-3 to TRBJ2-1; D could derive from TRBD1 or TRBD2 (5 bases each). The sequence was obtained from a man between 18 and 29 years old in good health. Here the CDR3 reads CASSLGGPKNEQFF. The CDR3 DNA reads TGTGCCAGCAGCTTAGGGGGACCGAAGAATGAGCAGTTCTTC.